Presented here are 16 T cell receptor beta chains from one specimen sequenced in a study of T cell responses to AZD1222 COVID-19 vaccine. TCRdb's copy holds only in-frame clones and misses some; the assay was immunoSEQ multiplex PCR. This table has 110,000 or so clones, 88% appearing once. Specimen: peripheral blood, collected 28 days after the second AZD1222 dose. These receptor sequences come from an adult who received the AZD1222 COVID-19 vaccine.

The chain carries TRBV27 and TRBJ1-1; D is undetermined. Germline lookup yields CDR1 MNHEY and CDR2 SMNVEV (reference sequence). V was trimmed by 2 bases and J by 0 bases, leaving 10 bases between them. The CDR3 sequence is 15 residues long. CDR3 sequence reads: CASSLLRSMNTEAFF. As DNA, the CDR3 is TGTGCCAGCAGTTTACTCCGTTCTATGAACACTGAAGCTTTCTTT.

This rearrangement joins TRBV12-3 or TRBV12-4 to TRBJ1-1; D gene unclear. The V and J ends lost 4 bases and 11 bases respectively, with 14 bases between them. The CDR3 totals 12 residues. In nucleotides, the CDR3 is TGTGCCAGCAGTTGGGCCAAGGGTGCCGCTTTCTTT. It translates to CASSWAKGAAFF.

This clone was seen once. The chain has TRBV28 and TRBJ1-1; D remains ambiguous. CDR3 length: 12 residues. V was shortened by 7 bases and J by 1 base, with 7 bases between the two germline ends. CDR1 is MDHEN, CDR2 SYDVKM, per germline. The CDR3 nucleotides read TGTGCCAGCAATTGGGGGAACACTGAAGCTTTCTTT. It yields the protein CASNWGNTEAFF.

The chain's CDR3 is CASGDIATEAFF. DNA for the CDR3: TGCGCCAGTGGGGACATAGCCACTGAAGCTTTCTTT. The chain has TRBV5-1 and TRBJ1-1; maybe TRBD1 (6 bases). Trimming removed 8 bases at V and 4 bases at J, with 12 bases between. Germline V CDR1 and CDR2: SGHRS, YFSETQ. The CDR3 has 12 amino acids.

The CDR3 coding sequence is TGTGCCAGCAGTGAAGGAGGGACAGGGGAAAAACTGTTTTTT. It yields the protein CASSEGGTGEKLFF. V usage is TRBV6-1 and J usage is TRBJ1-4, with 9 bases that match TRBD1. Germline V gene lookup returns CDR1 MNHNS and CDR2 SASEGT. V was clipped by 1 base and J by 8 bases; unmatched bases: 2. The CDR3 is 14 amino acids.

DNA of the CDR3: TGTGCCAGCAGTGATAGTCAGGGAGGGGGGAACACTGAAGCTTTCTTT. Translating it yields CASSDSQGGGNTEAFF. J is TRBJ1-1 and V is TRBV25-1, with TRBD1 as a possible D gene (6 bases). The germline V and J ends were trimmed by 3 bases and 1 base, with 15 bases remaining between them. CDR3 size: 16 residues. The germline gives CDR1 MGHDK, CDR2 SYGVNS. Complete variable domain (other parts from reference TRBV25-1 and TRBJ1-1): EADIYQTPRYLVIGTGKKITLECSQTMGHDKMYWYQQDPGMELHLIHYSYGVNSTEKGDLSSESTVSRIRTEHFPLTLESARPSHTSQYLCASSDSQGGGNTEAFFGQGTRLTVV.

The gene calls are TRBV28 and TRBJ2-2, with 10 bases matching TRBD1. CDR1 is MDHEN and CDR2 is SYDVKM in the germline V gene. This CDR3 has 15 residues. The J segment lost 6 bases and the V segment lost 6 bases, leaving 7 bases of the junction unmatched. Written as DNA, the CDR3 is TGTGCCAGCAGAAGCGGGACAGGGGAAGCCGGGGAGCTGTTTTTT. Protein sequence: CASRSGTGEAGELFF.

The CDR3 region has the DNA TGTGCCAGCAGCTATACTGGCGGGGGGACAGATACGCAGTATTTT. It encodes CASSYTGGGTDTQYF. This chain uses TRBV7-3 with TRBJ2-3, with 8 nucleotides matching TRBD2. The CDR3 sequence is 15 residues long. Germline CDR1 is SGHTA and CDR2 is FQGTGA. V lost 4 bases to trimming and J lost 3 bases; unmatched junction nucleotides: 6. The entire variable domain, with the rest obtained from reference TRBV7-3 and TRBJ2-3, is as follows: GAGVSQTPSNKVTEKGKYVELRCDPISGHTALYWYRQSLGQGPEFLIYFQGTGAADDSGLPNDRFFAVRPEGSVSTLKIQRTERGDSAVYLCASSYTGGGTDTQYFGPGTRLTVL.

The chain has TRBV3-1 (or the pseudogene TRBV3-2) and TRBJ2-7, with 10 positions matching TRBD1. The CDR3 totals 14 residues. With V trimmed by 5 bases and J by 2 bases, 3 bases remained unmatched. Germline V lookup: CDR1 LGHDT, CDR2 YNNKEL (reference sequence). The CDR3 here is CASSLGTGAYEQYF. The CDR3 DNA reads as TGTGCCAGCAGCTTAGGGACAGGGGCCTACGAGCAGTACTTC.

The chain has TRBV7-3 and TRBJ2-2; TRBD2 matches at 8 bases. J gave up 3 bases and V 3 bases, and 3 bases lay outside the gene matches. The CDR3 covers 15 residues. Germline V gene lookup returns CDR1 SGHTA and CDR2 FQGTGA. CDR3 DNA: TGTGCCAGCAGCTTTAGCGGGGTTCACACCGGGGAGCTGTTTTTT. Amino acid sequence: CASSFSGVHTGELFF. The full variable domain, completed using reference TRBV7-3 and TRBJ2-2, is GAGVSQTPSNKVTEKGKYVELRCDPISGHTALYWYRQSLGQGPEFLIYFQGTGAADDSGLPNDRFFAVRPEGSVSTLKIQRTERGDSAVYLCASSFSGVHTGELFFGEGSRLTVL.

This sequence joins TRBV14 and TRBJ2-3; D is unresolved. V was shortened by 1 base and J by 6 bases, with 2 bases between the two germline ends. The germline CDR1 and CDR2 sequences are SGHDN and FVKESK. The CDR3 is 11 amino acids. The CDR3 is CASSQADTQYF. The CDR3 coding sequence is TGTGCCAGCAGCCAAGCTGATACGCAGTATTTT. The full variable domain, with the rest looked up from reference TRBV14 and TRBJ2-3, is EAGVTQFPSHSVIEKGQTVTLRCDPISGHDNLYWYRRVMGKEIKFLLHFVKESKQDESGMPNNRFLAERTGGTYSTLKVQPAELEDSGVYFCASSQADTQYFGPGTRLTVL.

In DNA form, the CDR3 reads TGTGCCAGTACCTCCCAAACAGGGAGCTCCTATAATTCACCCCTCCACTTT. Its translation is CASTSQTGSSYNSPLHF. V usage is TRBV19 and J usage is TRBJ1-6; D is perhaps TRBD1 (6 bases). The CDR3 runs to 17 residues. Trimming shortened V by 7 bases and J by 0 bases, and 16 bases separated the two germline ends. The germline V gene has CDR1 LNHDA and CDR2 SQIVND (reference sequence).

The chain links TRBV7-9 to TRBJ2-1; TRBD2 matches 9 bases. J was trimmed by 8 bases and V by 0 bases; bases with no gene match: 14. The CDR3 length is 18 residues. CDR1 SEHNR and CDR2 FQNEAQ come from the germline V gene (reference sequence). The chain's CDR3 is CASSLAGDSGGRVYEQFF. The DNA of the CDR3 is TGTGCCAGCAGCTTAGCGGGTGATAGCGGGGGCCGGGTCTATGAGCAGTTCTTC.

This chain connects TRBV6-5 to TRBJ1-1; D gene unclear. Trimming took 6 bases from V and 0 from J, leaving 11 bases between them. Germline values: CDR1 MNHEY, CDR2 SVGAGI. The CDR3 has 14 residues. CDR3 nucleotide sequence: TGTGCCAGCAGACCGCCAACAATGAACACTGAAGCTTTCTTT. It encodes CASRPPTMNTEAFF.

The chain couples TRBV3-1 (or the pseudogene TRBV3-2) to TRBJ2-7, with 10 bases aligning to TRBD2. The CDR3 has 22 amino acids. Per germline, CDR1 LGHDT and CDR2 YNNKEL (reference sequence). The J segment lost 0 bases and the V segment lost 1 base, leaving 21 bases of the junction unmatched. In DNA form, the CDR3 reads TGTGCCAGCAGCCAAGCGCGACCAGGGGCAGCTAGCGGGGGCCCCAGCTCCTACGAGCAGTACTTC. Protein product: CASSQARPGAASGGPSSYEQYF.

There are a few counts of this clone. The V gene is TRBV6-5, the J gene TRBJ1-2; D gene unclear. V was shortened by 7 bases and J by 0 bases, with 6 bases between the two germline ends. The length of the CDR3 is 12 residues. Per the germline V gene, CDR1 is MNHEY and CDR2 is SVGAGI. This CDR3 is CASKTANYGYTF. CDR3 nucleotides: TGTGCCAGCAAAACAGCTAACTATGGCTACACCTTC.